This is a list of T cell receptor beta chains from one sample in a study of T-cell memory formation after mild COVID-19. TCRdb reprocessed the 5' RACE reads with MiXCR, giving one entry per CDR3 protein. The data show 30,000 to 50,000 distinct CDR3 sequences, with roughly 6.1% seen just once and 0.81% held by the top ten. Material: PBMCs or a T cell subset sorted from them (not recorded which). The source of these receptors is an adult who had mild COVID-19 (a few samples of this study predate the infection). Cell type and time point are not known. The CDR3 runs from the conserved cysteine through the conserved F or W. D genes are given only for firm matches. Clone size is not always given. Where it is, it says once, few, many or a class for expanded clones.

>TRBV20-1|many|TRBJ1-2|NA
CSARVGRGSYGYTF
TGCAGTGCTAGGGTGGGGAGAGGGAGCTATGGCTACACCTTC
>TRBV7-9|NA|TRBJ1-2|NA
CASSLAGSNYGYTF
TGTGCCAGCAGCTTAGCAGGGTCCAACTATGGCTACACCTTC
>TRBV6-5|many|TRBJ2-5|TRBD2
CASSAQTSGRYSQETQYF
TGTGCCAGCAGTGCTCAGACTAGCGGGAGGTACTCCCAAGAGACCCAGTACTTC
>TRBV6-6|few|TRBJ1-1|NA
CASSPTGFAEAFF
TGTGCCAGCAGTCCCACAGGGTTTGCTGAAGCTTTCTTT
>TRBV5-1|few|TRBJ2-3|TRBD1
CASSSKQGARADTQYF
TGCGCCAGCAGCTCCAAACAGGGGGCGCGGGCAGATACGCAGTATTTT
>TRBV12-3/TRBV12-4|few|TRBJ1-2|TRBD1
CASSGQGADRGYGYTF
TGTGCCAGCAGTGGACAGGGGGCCGATCGTGGCTATGGCTACACCTTC
>TRBV12-3/TRBV12-4|few|TRBJ2-3|TRBD2
CASSQPGTSGGRADTQYF
TGTGCCAGCAGTCAACCCGGGACTAGCGGGGGGCGCGCAGATACGCAGTATTTT
>TRBV4-2|NA|TRBJ1-1|TRBD1
CASSQDITGANTEAFF
TGTGCCAGCAGCCAAGATATAACAGGGGCGAACACTGAAGCTTTCTTT
>TRBV24-1|many|TRBJ2-6|NA
CATSDPGQPSVLTF
TGTGCCACCAGTGACCCAGGACAGCCCAGCGTCCTGACTTTC
>TRBV12-3/TRBV12-4|NA|TRBJ1-1|NA
CASRIAGDPEAFF
TGTGCCAGCAGGATCGCAGGGGACCCTGAAGCTTTCTTT
>TRBV5-6|NA|TRBJ2-7|TRBD2
CASTDWRLAGGEQYF
TGTGCCAGCACCGACTGGCGGCTAGCGGGAGGCGAGCAGTACTTC
>TRBV4-2|medium-sized|TRBJ2-5|TRBD2
CASSQGQRLADQETQYF
TGTGCCAGCAGCCAAGGACAGAGACTAGCGGACCAAGAGACCCAGTACTTC
>TRBV15|few|TRBJ2-1|NA
CATSRDRAYNEQFF
TGTGCCACCAGCAGAGATAGGGCCTACAATGAGCAGTTCTTC
>TRBV18|many|TRBJ2-3|NA
CASSPPGAGTDTQYF
TGTGCCAGCTCACCACCGGGGGCCGGCACAGATACGCAGTATTTT
>TRBV5-6|many|TRBJ2-1|NA
CASSPRRRGEQFF
TGTGCCAGCAGCCCCCGTAGAAGGGGTGAGCAGTTCTTC
>TRBV11-1|NA|TRBJ2-2|NA
CASSLGDYTGELFF
TGTGCCAGCAGCTTAGGGGACTACACCGGGGAGCTGTTTTTT
>TRBV9|few|TRBJ2-3|TRBD2
CASSGRTSGQGTDTQYF
TGTGCCAGCAGCGGCCGGACTAGCGGGCAGGGCACAGATACGCAGTATTTT
>TRBV12-3/TRBV12-4|many|TRBJ2-7|TRBD2
CASSLTSGSYEQYF
TGTGCCAGCAGTTTGACTAGCGGCTCCTACGAGCAGTACTTC
>TRBV5-4|many|TRBJ2-3|TRBD2
CASRTSGSTDTQYF
TGTGCCAGCAGGACTAGCGGGAGTACAGATACGCAGTATTTT
>TRBV19|NA|TRBJ2-1|NA
CASSIVGFPKGNEQFF
TGTGCCAGTAGTATAGTGGGGTTCCCCAAGGGCAATGAGCAGTTCTTC
>TRBV30|NA|TRBJ1-3|NA
CAWKYGYPGNTIYF
TGTGCCTGGAAATACGGGTACCCTGGAAACACCATATATTTT
>TRBV7-2|many|TRBJ2-5|NA
CASSLVALNQETQYF
TGTGCCAGCAGCTTAGTAGCGCTGAACCAAGAGACCCAGTACTTC
>TRBV12-3/TRBV12-4|many|TRBJ2-7|TRBD1
CASSTQHDRAYEQYF
TGTGCCAGCAGCACCCAGCACGACAGGGCCTACGAGCAGTACTTC
>TRBV6-5|few|TRBJ2-2|NA
CASSLRPENTGELFF
TGTGCCAGCAGTTTGCGACCTGAGAACACCGGGGAGCTGTTTTTT
>TRBV20-1|many|TRBJ2-1|NA
CSARDSPINEQFF
TGCAGTGCCCGGGACTCTCCCATAAATGAGCAGTTCTTC
>TRBV7-2|many|TRBJ2-2|TRBD2
CASSSLAGWDTGELFF
TGTGCCAGCAGCTCGCTAGCGGGATGGGACACCGGGGAGCTGTTTTTT
>TRBV7-2|few|TRBJ2-1|TRBD2
CASSLRWGSGRVPGNEQFF
TGTGCCAGCAGCCTACGGTGGGGGAGCGGGAGGGTCCCAGGGAATGAGCAGTTCTTC
>TRBV15|NA|TRBJ2-6|NA
CATEGDGAAGANVLTF
TGTGCCACCGAAGGGGACGGGGCGGCTGGGGCCAACGTCCTGACTTTC
>TRBV5-4|few|TRBJ2-3|TRBD2
CASSSLSGGPPDTQYF
TGTGCCAGCAGCAGTCTAAGCGGGGGGCCCCCAGATACGCAGTATTTT
>TRBV15|many|TRBJ1-2|NA
CATSRESQGNGYTF
TGTGCCACCAGCAGAGAAAGCCAGGGGAATGGCTACACCTTC
>TRBV7-8|NA|TRBJ2-7|TRBD1
CASSPRAAGGSYEQYF
TGTGCCAGCAGCCCCCGGGCGGCAGGGGGATCCTACGAGCAGTACTTC
>TRBV6-6|NA|TRBJ2-1|TRBD2
CASNLAGRNNEQFF
TGTGCCAGCAATCTAGCGGGACGAAACAATGAGCAGTTCTTC
>TRBV5-1|many|TRBJ2-2|TRBD2
CASSREGSGELFF
TGCGCCAGCAGCCGGGAGGGTTCCGGGGAGCTGTTTTTT
>TRBV5-6|NA|TRBJ2-2|TRBD2
CASSSGLAGDFGGELFF
TGTGCCAGCAGCTCCGGACTAGCGGGAGATTTTGGCGGGGAGCTGTTTTTT
>TRBV5-1|NA|TRBJ1-1|NA
CASSFSGRTNTEAFF
TGCGCCAGCAGCTTCTCAGGACGGACGAACACTGAAGCTTTCTTT
>TRBV12-3/TRBV12-4|few|TRBJ1-1|NA
CASSGPTGRGAFF
TGTGCCAGCAGTGGACCGACCGGACGCGGAGCTTTCTTT
>TRBV4-1|few|TRBJ1-2|NA
CASAQGKSYGYTF
TGCGCCAGCGCCCAGGGCAAGAGCTATGGCTACACCTTC
>TRBV20-1|many|TRBJ2-5|NA
CSAPENQETQYF
TGCAGTGCTCCGGAGAATCAAGAGACCCAGTACTTC
>TRBV7-8|many|TRBJ1-1|NA
CASSLGTSNTEAFF
TGTGCCAGCAGCTTGGGGACATCCAACACTGAAGCTTTCTTT
>TRBV12-3/TRBV12-4|many|TRBJ2-7|TRBD1
CASKPGQGSYEQYF
TGTGCCAGCAAGCCGGGACAGGGTTCCTACGAGCAGTACTTC
>TRBV10-3|many|TRBJ2-3|TRBD2
CASRPGGNTDTQYF
TGTGCCTCCCGTCCGGGGGGGAACACAGATACGCAGTATTTT
>TRBV11-2|many|TRBJ1-6|NA
CASSRTRVPANSPLHF
TGTGCCAGCAGCAGAACCCGGGTCCCGGCTAATTCACCCCTCCACTTT
>TRBV5-1|NA|TRBJ2-7|NA
CASSRLDSYEQYF
TGCGCCAGCAGCCGACTAGACAGTTACGAGCAGTACTTC
>TRBV15|many|TRBJ2-3|NA
CATSVQAVVGTDTQYF
TGTGCCACCAGCGTACAAGCGGTTGTAGGCACAGATACGCAGTATTTT
>TRBV5-6|many|TRBJ2-5|NA
CASSGNRETQYF
TGTGCCAGCAGCGGGAACCGGGAGACCCAGTACTTC
>TRBV12-3/TRBV12-4|NA|TRBJ1-6|NA
CASSESNSPLHF
TGTGCCAGCAGCGAGTCGAATTCACCCCTCCACTTT
>TRBV2|many|TRBJ2-7|NA
CASSELGGPTYEQYF
TGTGCCAGCAGTGAACTGGGAGGACCGACCTACGAGCAGTACTTC
>TRBV28|NA|TRBJ2-5|TRBD2
CASSLAGARQETQYF
TGTGCCAGCAGTTTAGCGGGAGCTAGACAAGAGACCCAGTACTTC
>TRBV29-1|many|TRBJ2-5|NA
CSVKDGHKYF
TGCAGCGTGAAGGACGGCCACAAGTACTTC
>TRBV7-3|many|TRBJ2-3|NA
CASKGPASTDTQYF
TGTGCCAGCAAGGGGCCGGCTAGCACAGATACGCAGTATTTT